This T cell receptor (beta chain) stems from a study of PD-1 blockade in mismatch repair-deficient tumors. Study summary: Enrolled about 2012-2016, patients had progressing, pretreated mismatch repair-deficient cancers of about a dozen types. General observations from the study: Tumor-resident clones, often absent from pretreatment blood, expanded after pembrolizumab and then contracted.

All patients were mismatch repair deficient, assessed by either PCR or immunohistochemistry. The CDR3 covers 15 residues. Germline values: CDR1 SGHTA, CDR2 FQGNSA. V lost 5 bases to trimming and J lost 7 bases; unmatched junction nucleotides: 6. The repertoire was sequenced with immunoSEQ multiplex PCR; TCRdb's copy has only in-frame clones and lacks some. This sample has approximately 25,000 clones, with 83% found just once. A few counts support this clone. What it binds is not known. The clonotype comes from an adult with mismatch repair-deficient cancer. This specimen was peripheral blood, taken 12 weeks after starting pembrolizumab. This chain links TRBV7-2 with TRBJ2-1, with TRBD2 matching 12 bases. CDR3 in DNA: TGTGCCAGCAGCGCCGGGACTAGCGGGTGGAATGAGCAGTTCTTC. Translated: CASSAGTSGWNEQFF.